This T cell receptor (beta chain) was profiled in a study of response to subunit inactivated influenza vaccine. TCRdb reprocessed the RT-PCR reads via MiXCR and lists one record per CDR3 protein. The table has about 570,000 distinct CDR3 sequences, roughly 12% seen once; the top ten hold 11%. Note on this clonotype: Its antigen is unidentified.

General study results and limits: A suggestion made by the authors is that each seasonal influenza vaccination recruits few new T cells.

These data were also reused for a study on T cells expressing NK-cell markers. That paper notes: The authors made TCR beta cDNA libraries by 5'RACE template switching. This switching added a universal primer site and UMIs. The TCR beta repertoires originated in sorted CD3+CD56+NKG2C+, CD3+CD56+NKG2C- and CD3+CD56-NKG2C+ T cells. Whether expanded NKG2C-expressing T cell clones recognize HCMV is unknown.

Sequenced material: PBMCs from blood, taken on the day of vaccination. The source of this sequence is a man aged 50-59 years who received an inactivated influenza vaccine.

CDR3 coding DNA: TGTGCCCTTGGGGCAGTCCCGGGCACAGATACGCAGTATTTT. It yields the protein CALGAVPGTDTQYF. The chain carries TRBV7-2 and TRBJ2-3, with TRBD1 as a possible D gene (5 bases). Trimming stripped 11 bases from V and 1 base from J, with 16 bases between. The germline V gene has CDR1 SGHTA and CDR2 FQGNSA. The CDR3 extends over 14 amino acids. The variable domain in full, with the rest retrieved from reference TRBV7-2 and TRBJ2-3, is GAGVSQSPSNKVTEKGKDVELRCDPISGHTALYWYRQSLGQGLEFLIYFQGNSAPDKSGLPSDRFSAERTGGSVSTLTIQRTQQEDSAVYLCALGAVPGTDTQYFGPGTRLTVL.